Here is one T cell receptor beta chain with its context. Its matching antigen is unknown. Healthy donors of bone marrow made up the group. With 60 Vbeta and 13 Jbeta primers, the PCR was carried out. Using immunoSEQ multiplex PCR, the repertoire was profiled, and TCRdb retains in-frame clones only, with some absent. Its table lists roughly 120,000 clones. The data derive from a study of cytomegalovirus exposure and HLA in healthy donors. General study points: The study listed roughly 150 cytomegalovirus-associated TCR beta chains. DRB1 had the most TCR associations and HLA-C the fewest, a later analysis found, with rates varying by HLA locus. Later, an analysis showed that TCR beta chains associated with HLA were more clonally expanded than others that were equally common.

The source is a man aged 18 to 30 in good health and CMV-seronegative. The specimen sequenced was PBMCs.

CDR3 amino acids: CSVGTSWLRTGELFF. The CDR3 DNA follows: TGCAGCGTCGGGACTAGCTGGTTGAGAACCGGGGAGCTGTTTTTT. This chain uses TRBV29-1 with TRBJ2-2; 9 bases fit TRBD2. Germline V gives CDR1 SQVTM, CDR2 ANQGSEA. J gave up 5 bases and V 6 bases, and 10 bases lay outside the gene matches. CDR3 size: 15 residues.